Shown below are 32 T cell receptor beta chains from a single sample sequenced in a study of cytomegalovirus exposure and HLA in healthy donors. Repertoires were generated with immunoSEQ multiplex PCR, while TCRdb's copy carries only in-frame clones and drops some. This sample has 65,000 to 80,000 clones, with roughly 94% found just once. Sequences were obtained from PBMCs. Source of these receptors: a woman aged 18-29 years in good health and CMV-seropositive.

The chain recombines TRBV2 with TRBJ1-6; 7 nucleotides match TRBD1. The CDR3 consists of 15 residues. Unmatched junction bases numbered 9, after V lost 4 bases and J lost 9 bases. Germline V gene data show CDR1 as SNHLY and CDR2 as FYNNEI. The CDR3 reads CASSVSGGGGSPLHF. The CDR3 DNA follows: TGTGCCAGCAGTGTTTCTGGAGGGGGCGGTTCACCCCTCCACTTT.

This chain joins TRBV19 and TRBJ1-6; D unclear. Germline V gene sequence: CDR1 LNHDA, CDR2 SQIVND (reference sequence). Trimming pared 7 bases from V and 5 bases from J, leaving 9 bases between. The CDR3 spans 13 residues. The CDR3, as DNA: TGTGCCAGTAAGGTAACAGATAATTCACCCCTCCACTTT. Its translation: CASKVTDNSPLHF.

The chain joins TRBV6-4 to TRBJ1-5; the D is unclear. The CDR3 has 13 amino acids. CDR1 is MRHNA and CDR2 is SNTAGT in the germline V gene. Between the trimmed V and J ends, which lost 6 bases and 1 base, there was a span of 7 bases. The CDR3 bases are TGTGCCAGCAGCCGGGAGAGCAATCAGCCCCAGCATTTT. It translates to CASSRESNQPQHF.

The V and J genes are TRBV30 and TRBJ2-7; D perhaps matches TRBD2 (5 bases). The germline CDR1 and CDR2 sequences are GTSNPN and SVGIG (reference sequence). The V end lost 1 base, the J end lost 7 bases, and 11 bases lay between the germline ends. CDR3 length: 12 residues. The DNA for the CDR3 is TGTGCCTGGAGTGCCAACCCGGGAGAGCAGTACTTC. Its translation: CAWSANPGEQYF.

The CDR3 coding sequence is TGTGCCAGCAGCCTAGGAGGGCCTAGCACAGATACGCAGTATTTT. It specifies CASSLGGPSTDTQYF. The chain combines TRBV2 with TRBJ2-3; D perhaps matches TRBD2 (6 bases). The CDR3 length is 15 residues. Germline CDR1 is SNHLY and CDR2 is FYNNEI. Between the trimmed V and J ends, which lost 6 bases and 0 bases, there was a span of 13 bases.

The chain carries TRBV6-5 and TRBJ1-1, with TRBD1 matching 8 bases. The CDR3 has 14 residues. Germline CDR1 reads MNHEY; CDR2 reads SVGAGI. The J segment lost 4 bases and the V segment lost 5 bases, leaving 6 bases of the junction unmatched. In nucleotides, the CDR3 is TGTGCCAGCAGTACACAGGGGGGGGGCACTGAAGCTTTCTTT. This encodes CASSTQGGGTEAFF.

This sequence joins TRBV18 and TRBJ1-3, with 9 bases fitting TRBD1. The V segment lost 2 bases and the J segment 7 bases; nucleotides outside the gene matches: 3. This CDR3 comprises 14 residues. Looked up from germline, CDR1 is KGHSH and CDR2 is LQKENI. The CDR3 DNA reads as TGTGCCAGCTCACCAAGGACAGGGGACAACACCATATATTTT. Translated, it gives CASSPRTGDNTIYF. The full variable domain, with the rest looked up from reference TRBV18 and TRBJ1-3, is NAGVMQNPRHLVRRRGQEARLRCSPMKGHSHVYWYRQLPEEGLKFMVYLQKENIIDESGMPKERFSAEFPKEGPSILRIQQVVRGDSAAYFCASSPRTGDNTIYFGEGSWLTVV.

The chain is built from TRBV5-6 and TRBJ1-4, with no clear D. Per germline, CDR1 SGHDT and CDR2 YYEEEE. The CDR3 runs 12 residues. Trimming removed 0 bases at V and 7 bases at J, with 4 bases between. The CDR3 loop is CASSLDGEKLFF. The CDR3 DNA sequence: TGTGCCAGCAGCTTGGACGGTGAAAAACTGTTTTTT. The full variable domain, rest sourced from reference TRBV5-6 and TRBJ1-4, is DAGVTQSPTHLIKTRGQQVTLRCSPKSGHDTVSWYQQALGQGPQFIFQYYEEEERQRGNFPDRFSGHQFPNYSSELNVNALLLGDSALYLCASSLDGEKLFFGSGTQLSVL.

The chain is built from TRBV2 and TRBJ2-5; TRBD1 agrees at 8 bases. The CDR3 has 12 residues. J lost 5 bases, V lost 6 bases, and 2 bases had no gene match. CDR1 and CDR2 (germline): SNHLY, FYNNEI. CDR3 residues: CASRTGEETQYF. The CDR3 DNA is TGTGCCAGCAGGACAGGGGAGGAGACCCAGTACTTC.

This clone appeared once. Written as DNA, the CDR3 is TGTGCCAGCAGCGTAGTCGGAGCAACTAATGAAAAACTGTTTTTT. This translates into CASSVVGATNEKLFF. The gene calls are TRBV9 and TRBJ1-4; no firm D call. The germline V gene has CDR1 SGDLS and CDR2 YYNGEE. The CDR3 has 15 residues. V lost 0 bases and J lost 0, with 6 bases in between.

The chain carries TRBV18 and TRBJ1-1; 7 nucleotides match TRBD1. CDR3 length: 18 amino acids. CDR1 and CDR2 from the germline V gene are KGHSH and LQKENI. V lost 7 bases, J lost 0 bases, and 17 bases stayed unmatched. CDR3 amino acids: CASLNWGAKGQLNTEAFF. The DNA for the CDR3 is TGTGCCAGCTTAAACTGGGGGGCCAAGGGACAGTTGAACACTGAAGCTTTCTTT.

The V and J genes are TRBV27 and TRBJ2-5; the D gene is possibly TRBD2 (5 bases). The V end lost 5 bases, the J end lost 7 bases, and 11 bases lay between the germline ends. Germline V gene lookup returns CDR1 MNHEY and CDR2 SMNVEV (reference sequence). This CDR3 contains 12 residues. Here the CDR3 DNA reads TGTGCCAGCAGTCCACTTCGGGGGACCCAGTACTTC. It yields the protein CASSPLRGTQYF.

The rearrangement links TRBV7-9 to TRBJ2-6; 9 bases map to TRBD2. J lost 4 bases, V lost 2 bases, and 9 bases had no gene match. Germline CDR1 reads SEHNR; CDR2 reads FQNEAQ (reference sequence). This CDR3 contains 18 residues. CDR3 amino acids: CASSLTGAGGPGANVLTF. CDR3 bases: TGTGCCAGCAGCTTAACCGGGGCGGGAGGGCCGGGGGCCAACGTCCTGACTTTC.

This chain uses TRBV10-2 with TRBJ2-1; the D is unclear. With 3 bases removed from V and 4 bases from J, the gap between germline ends came to 10 bases. CDR1 is WSHSY and CDR2 is SAAADI in the germline V gene. The CDR3 extends over 14 amino acids. The CDR3 region has the DNA TGCGCCAGCAGTGACTCCCGTATATACAATGAGCAGTTCTTC. This gives the protein CASSDSRIYNEQFF.

The J gene is TRBJ2-2, the V gene TRBV4-1; D ambiguous. CDR3 length equals 15 residues. Trimming took 1 base from V and 3 from J, leaving 9 bases between them. CDR1 is MGHRA and CDR2 is YSYEKL in the germline V gene. CDR3 nucleotide sequence: TGCGCCAGCAGCCAAGTGCTGCAGTACACCGGGGAGCTGTTTTTT. Translation gives CASSQVLQYTGELFF.

The chain has TRBV27 and TRBJ1-2, with D tentatively TRBD1 (6 bases). This CDR3 has 18 residues. V lost 8 bases to trimming and J lost 7 bases, with 32 bases between them. The germline CDR1 and CDR2 sequences are MNHEY and SMNVEV (reference sequence). DNA of the CDR3: TGTGCCAGCTCCCTTCTCGGGGGGCTACTTGACCCGAAGACTGGCTACACCTTC. It codes for CASSLLGGLLDPKTGYTF.

A single count supports this clone. J is TRBJ2-1 and V is TRBV19, with D possibly TRBD1 on 6 matching bases. This CDR3 contains 16 residues. V shed 3 bases and J shed 4 bases, with 16 bases lying between them. Germline-derived CDR1 and CDR2 are LNHDA and SQIVND (reference sequence). The CDR3 DNA is TGTGCCAGTAGTATGGGGCAGGGGTATTATTACAATGAGCAGTTCTTC. This encodes CASSMGQGYYYNEQFF.

Only a few counts were recorded for this clone. The genes are TRBV19 and TRBJ2-3, with TRBD2 identical over 11 bases. Trimming took 7 bases from V and 3 from J; bases not matched to a gene: 27. Germline V gives CDR1 LNHDA, CDR2 SQIVND (reference sequence). The CDR3 is 22 amino acids. The CDR3 sequence is CASKWGLAGGNFGLSGTDTQYF. As DNA, the CDR3 is TGTGCCAGTAAGTGGGGGCTAGCGGGAGGTAATTTCGGGCTCTCGGGAACAGATACGCAGTATTTT.

The chain recombines TRBV15 with TRBJ2-3; D is uncertain. The germline V gene encodes CDR1 LNHNV and CDR2 YYDKDF (reference sequence). V lost 2 bases and J 5 bases, leaving 8 bases between the germline ends. This CDR3 spans 13 amino acids. CDR3 DNA: TGTGCCACCAGCAGATTACAGCAAGATACGCAGTATTTT. Translated, it gives CATSRLQQDTQYF.

This sequence joins TRBV19 and TRBJ2-3; no firm D call. The germline V gene has CDR1 LNHDA and CDR2 SQIVND (reference sequence). Trimming left V 2 bases short and J 2 bases short, with 8 bases between. There are 14 residues in the CDR3. This CDR3 is CASSISYITDTQYF. CDR3 coding DNA: TGTGCCAGTAGTATATCGTATATCACAGATACGCAGTATTTT.

The chain links TRBV19 to TRBJ2-7, with D possibly being TRBD2 (6 bases). Germline V CDR1 and CDR2: LNHDA, SQIVND (reference sequence). Trimming took 7 bases from V and 0 from J, leaving 13 bases between them. The CDR3 covers 14 residues. CDR3 in amino acids: CASTAGTHSYEQYF. CDR3 coding DNA: TGTGCCAGTACCGCCGGGACTCACTCCTACGAGCAGTACTTC.

The chain joins TRBV30 to TRBJ2-3; 11 bases align to TRBD2. The J segment lost 6 bases and the V segment lost 5 bases, leaving 7 bases of the junction unmatched. The CDR3 consists of 14 residues. CDR1 is GTSNPN and CDR2 is SVGIG in the germline V gene (reference sequence). In nucleotides, the CDR3 is TGTGCCTGGGTACTTAGCGGGGGGGATGATACGCAGTATTTT. Translation: CAWVLSGGDDTQYF.

The chain uses TRBV5-6 and TRBJ1-4, with 9 bases aligning to TRBD1. The germline V gene encodes CDR1 SGHDT and CDR2 YYEEEE. This CDR3 has 17 amino acids. With V trimmed by 4 bases and J by 7 bases, 14 bases remained unmatched. DNA for the CDR3: TGTGCCAGCAGCCCCTGGGACAGGGAGACGTATGGTGAAAAACTGTTTTTT. It codes for CASSPWDRETYGEKLFF.

The genes are TRBV11-2 and TRBJ2-3, with 8 bases matching TRBD1. Per the germline V gene, CDR1 is SGHAT and CDR2 is FQNNGV. V shed 5 bases and J 6 bases; nucleotides not matched to a gene: 7. There are 14 residues in the CDR3. The CDR3 sequence: CASSPRQGWDTQYF. Here the CDR3 DNA reads TGTGCCAGCAGCCCGAGACAGGGGTGGGATACGCAGTATTTT.

V gene TRBV9 combines with J gene TRBJ1-1, with a tentative D call TRBD1 (6 bases). Trimming pared 0 bases from V and 4 bases from J, leaving 7 bases between. The CDR3 spans 13 residues. Germline loops: CDR1 SGDLS, CDR2 YYNGEE. The CDR3 is CASSVEGGTEAFF. The DNA for the CDR3 is TGTGCCAGCAGCGTAGAAGGGGGCACTGAAGCTTTCTTT.

The rearrangement uses TRBV7-9 and TRBJ1-2, with D possibly being TRBD1 (5 bases). V was trimmed by 5 bases and J by 6 bases, leaving 7 bases between them. This CDR3 has 11 residues. Germline CDR1 is SEHNR and CDR2 is FQNEAQ (reference sequence). In nucleotides, the CDR3 is TGTGCCAGCAGCAGCAGGGATGGCTACACCTTC. Its protein product is CASSSRDGYTF.

The chain links TRBV30 to TRBJ1-2; 7 bases agree with TRBD1. CDR3 length: 13 residues. Germline values: CDR1 GTSNPN, CDR2 SVGIG (reference sequence). Trimming removed 4 bases from V and 8 bases from J; junction bases left unmatched: 10. For the CDR3, the DNA is TGTGCCTGGACTCGGCCAGGGGGACGCGGCTACACCTTC. It translates to CAWTRPGGRGYTF.

This clone was picked up one time. The genes are TRBV10-2 and TRBJ1-1; tentative D call: TRBD1 (6 bases). This CDR3 spans 14 amino acids. The V end was cut by 6 bases, the J end by 2 bases, with 13 bases between. Germline loops: CDR1 WSHSY, CDR2 SAAADI. CDR3 DNA: TGCGCCAGCAGCCTAACAGGGCTTAACACTGAAGCTTTCTTT. Translating it yields CASSLTGLNTEAFF.

This clone has more than one count but fewer than ten. The chain employs TRBV4-1 and TRBJ1-1, with TRBD1 identical over 9 bases. V lost 5 bases and J lost 3; bases outside the gene matches: 7. The CDR3 extends over 15 amino acids. In germline, CDR1 is MGHRA, CDR2 YSYEKL. CDR3 amino acids: CASSEGQGSYTEAFF. The CDR3, as DNA: TGCGCCAGCAGCGAAGGACAGGGGAGTTACACTGAAGCTTTCTTT.

J is TRBJ2-7 and V is TRBV20-1; D is possibly TRBD1 (5 bases). This CDR3 spans 11 amino acids. The germline V gene encodes CDR1 DFQATT and CDR2 SNEGSKA (reference sequence). V was clipped by 2 bases and J by 3 bases, with 5 bases between them. CDR3 protein: CSARRGYEQYF. In nucleotides, the CDR3 is TGCAGTGCTAGAAGGGGCTACGAGCAGTACTTC.

The rearrangement links TRBV4-1 to TRBJ1-3, with TRBD1 matching over 8 bases. The CDR3 runs 16 residues. The V and J ends lost 1 base and 4 bases, in that order; junction bases with no gene match: 6. CDR1 is MGHRA, CDR2 YSYEKL, per germline. CDR3 DNA sequence: TGCGCCAGCAGCCAAGTTGTCAGGGGGCGCGGAAACACCATATATTTT. Protein sequence: CASSQVVRGRGNTIYF.

Here the CDR3 reads CSVEDYGLYNEQFF. The CDR3 DNA is TGCAGCGTTGAAGATTACGGTCTTTACAATGAGCAGTTCTTC. V usage is TRBV29-1 and J usage is TRBJ2-1; D is ambiguous. The germline V and J ends were trimmed by 0 bases and 4 bases, with 10 bases remaining between them. The CDR3 covers 14 residues. Germline CDR1 and CDR2: SQVTM and ANQGSEA.